Presented here are 11 T cell receptor beta chains from one specimen sequenced in a study of blood T cell repertoires in COVID-19 (dated by TCRdb to between 2020 and 2021). The protocol used for the library was the immunoSEQ multiplex PCR assay. The clones in this table, taken by TCRdb from immuneACCESS, are in-frame only. Not every clone is retained; where verified, under half of the shortfall comes from an unresolved V gene, and the cause of the rest is unknown. Across this sample there are roughly 200,000 clones, with 70% to 90% seen only once. The top ten hold about 3.3% of the sample. The sample consisted of peripheral blood. The receptors stem from a man aged 55 to 70 with acute or convalescent COVID-19.

The chain uses TRBV4-3 and TRBJ1-2; no definite D call. Germline-derived CDR1 and CDR2 are LGHNA and YSLEER. Trimming took 1 base from V and 3 from J, leaving 15 bases between them. The CDR3 is 16 residues long. This CDR3 reads CASSQVHRFEDYGYTF. DNA of the CDR3: TGCGCCAGCAGCCAAGTACACCGATTCGAGGACTATGGCTACACCTTC.

The CDR3 DNA reads TGTGCCAGCAGTTACGGCCCCACAGATACGCAGTATTTT. This encodes CASSYGPTDTQYF. This chain uses TRBV6-2 or TRBV6-3 with TRBJ2-3; D call uncertain. Germline CDR1 reads MNHEY; CDR2 reads SVGEGT. The CDR3 extends over 13 amino acids. The V end lost 2 bases, the J end lost 2 bases, and 5 bases lay between the germline ends.

This chain uses TRBV5-1 with TRBJ1-1; 7 bases are a match to TRBD1. The CDR3 consists of 13 residues. The V segment lost 5 bases and the J segment 5 bases; nucleotides outside the gene matches: 6. The germline CDR1 and CDR2 sequences are SGHRS and YFSETQ. The CDR3 DNA is TGCGCCAGCAGGTACAGGGGTGAAACTGAAGCTTTCTTT. Translation: CASRYRGETEAFF.

The rearrangement uses TRBV19 and TRBJ1-5; possibly TRBD1 for D (6 bases). V gave up 7 bases and J gave up 1 base, with 17 bases separating them. The length of the CDR3 is 16 residues. Per germline, CDR1 LNHDA and CDR2 SQIVND (reference sequence). The CDR3 is CASTEGGAGSNQPQHF. CDR3 sequence (DNA): TGTGCCAGTACTGAGGGGGGGGCGGGGAGCAATCAGCCCCAGCATTTT.

V and J are TRBV29-1 and TRBJ2-1; D possibly corresponds to TRBD2 (6 bases). V was shortened by 7 bases and J by 6 bases, with 13 bases between the two germline ends. The CDR3 contains 12 residues. Germline lookup yields CDR1 SQVTM and CDR2 ANQGSEA. The CDR3 nucleotides are TGCAGCGGCACTAGCTACTTCAATGAGCAGTTCTTC. Its translation: CSGTSYFNEQFF.

As regards this clone: Likely a read error: the CDR3 ends without its conserved phenylalanine or tryptophan. The DNA is omitted, as the CDR3 cannot be located on it reliably, and the CDR3 follows TCRdb's listing. The chain has TRBV7-7 and TRBJ2-4; the DNA was not compared with TRBD1, the D call given in the table. The CDR3 sequence runs 9 residues, both termini included. Per germline, CDR1 SSHAT and CDR2 FNYEAQ (reference sequence). CDR3 region: CASNSGPTP.

This clone was seen more than once but under ten times. The chain combines TRBV2 with TRBJ2-7, with 8 bases lining up with TRBD2. Germline V gene lookup returns CDR1 SNHLY and CDR2 FYNNEI. The CDR3 consists of 15 residues. V shed 2 bases, J shed 3 bases, and the junction held 6 bases outside the gene matches. CDR3 nucleotide sequence: TGTGCCAGCAGTGAACGGGAGGGCTCTCACTACGAGCAGTACTTC. This codes for CASSEREGSHYEQYF. Filled out from reference TRBV2 and TRBJ2-7, the complete variable domain reads EPEVTQTPSHQVTQMGQEVILRCVPISNHLYFYWYRQILGQKVEFLVSFYNNEISEKSEIFDDQFSVERPDGSNFTLKIRSTKLEDSAMYFCASSEREGSHYEQYFGPGTRLTVT.

The V gene is TRBV18, the J gene TRBJ2-3, with D maybe TRBD2 (6 bases). Germline V gives CDR1 KGHSH, CDR2 LQKENI. This CDR3 is 16 amino acids long. Trimming removed 3 bases at V and 2 bases at J, with 15 bases between. The chain's CDR3 is CASSPNPGVFTDTQYF. Here the CDR3 DNA reads TGTGCCAGCTCACCCAATCCGGGAGTGTTCACAGATACGCAGTATTTT.

The chain recombines TRBV14 with TRBJ2-2, with D possibly being TRBD1 (6 bases). The germline V gene has CDR1 SGHDN and CDR2 FVKESK. The CDR3 consists of 13 residues. Trimming removed 3 bases from V and 5 bases from J, with 7 bases in between. CDR3 coding DNA: TGTGCCAGCAGCCATAGGGGGACCGGGGAGCTGTTTTTT. Amino acids: CASSHRGTGELFF.

Note on this clone: The same CDR3 is also encoded by other DNA sequences in this sample. The rearrangement joins TRBV19 to TRBJ2-3; possible D gene TRBD2, 6 bases. The V gene's germline CDR1 is LNHDA and CDR2 SQIVND (reference sequence). The V and J ends lost 4 bases and 4 bases respectively, with 9 bases between them. This CDR3 is 13 amino acids long. This CDR3 reads CASSSQRADTQYF. The CDR3 region has the DNA TGTGCCAGTAGTAGCCAGCGGGCAGATACGCAGTATTTT. Combining the CDR3 with reference TRBV19 and TRBJ2-3 gives the whole variable domain DGGITQSPKYLFRKEGQNVTLSCEQNLNHDAMYWYRQDPGQGLRLIYYSQIVNDFQKGDIAEGYSVSREKKESFPLTVTSAQKNPTAFYLCASSSQRADTQYFGPGTRLTVL.

This clone was counted a single time. The chain joins TRBV2 to TRBJ2-2; 7 bases match TRBD1. This CDR3 has 15 amino acids. J was trimmed by 4 bases and V by 7 bases; bases with no gene match: 9. Germline CDR1 reads SNHLY; CDR2 reads FYNNEI. The CDR3 protein is CASIRQGRSTGELFF. For the CDR3, the DNA is TGTGCCAGCATCAGACAGGGAAGGAGCACCGGGGAGCTGTTTTTT.